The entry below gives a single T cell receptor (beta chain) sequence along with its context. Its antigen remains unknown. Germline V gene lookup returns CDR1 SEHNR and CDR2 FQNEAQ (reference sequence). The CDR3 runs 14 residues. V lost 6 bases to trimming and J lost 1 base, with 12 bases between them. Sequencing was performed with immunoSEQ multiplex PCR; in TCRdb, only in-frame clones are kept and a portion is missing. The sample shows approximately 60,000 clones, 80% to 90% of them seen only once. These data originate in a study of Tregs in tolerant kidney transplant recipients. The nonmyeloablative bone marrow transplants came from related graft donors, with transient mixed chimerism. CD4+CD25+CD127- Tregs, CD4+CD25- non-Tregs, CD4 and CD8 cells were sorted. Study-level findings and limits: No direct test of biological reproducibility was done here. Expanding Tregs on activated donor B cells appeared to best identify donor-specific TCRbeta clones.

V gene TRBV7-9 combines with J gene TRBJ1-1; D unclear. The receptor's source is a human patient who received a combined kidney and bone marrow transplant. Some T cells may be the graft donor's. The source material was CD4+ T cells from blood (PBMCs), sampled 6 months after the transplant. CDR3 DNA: TGTGCCAGCAGACACGGGGTGGGGAACACTGAAGCTTTCTTT. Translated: CASRHGVGNTEAFF. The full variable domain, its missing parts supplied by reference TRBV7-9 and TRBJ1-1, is DTGVSQNPRHKITKRGQNVTFRCDPISEHNRLYWYRQTLGQGPEFLTYFQNEAQLEKSRLLSDRFSAERPKGSFSTLEIQRTEQGDSAMYLCASRHGVGNTEAFFGQGTRLTVV.